These 23 T cell receptor beta chains were sequenced from one sample in a study of identical twins. TCRdb called the 5' RACE reads again in MiXCR, with one record for every CDR3 protein. The table includes 230,000 or so distinct CDR3 sequences, about 8.3% detected once. These data are also associated with another study on yellow fever vaccine responses in identical twins.

The specimen sequenced was CD8+ T cells sorted from blood. The receptors were gathered from a woman younger than 30 in good health.

This clonotype was observed at least ten times. This chain links TRBV20-1 with TRBJ2-5, with D possibly matching TRBD2 (6 bases). Per the germline V gene, CDR1 is DFQATT and CDR2 is SNEGSKA (reference sequence). There are 15 residues in the CDR3. The V end was cut by 1 base, the J end by 5 bases, with 17 bases between. The CDR3 nucleotides are TGCAGTGCTAGAGTAGAAGGTCGGGGGTTGGAGACCCAGTACTTC. This translates into CSARVEGRGLETQYF.

The CDR3 region is CASSPPGLAVNEQFF. The CDR3, as DNA: TGTGCCAGCAGTCCCCCGGGACTAGCCGTCAATGAGCAGTTCTTC. V is TRBV6-4 and J is TRBJ2-1; 9 positions match TRBD2. The germline CDR1 and CDR2 sequences are MRHNA and SNTAGT. The CDR3 is 15 residues long. V lost 5 bases and J lost 6; bases outside the gene matches: 8.

CDR3 DNA: TGTGCCAGCAGCCAGTTTATCAGCTCCTACAATGAGCAGTTCTTC. Its protein is CASSQFISSYNEQFF. V usage is TRBV14 and J usage is TRBJ2-1; D is undetermined. This CDR3 has 15 amino acids. V lost 3 bases, J lost 0 bases, and 9 bases lay in between. Germline CDR1 is SGHDN and CDR2 is FVKESK. Full variable domain (remainder filled in from reference TRBV14 and TRBJ2-1): EAGVTQFPSHSVIEKGQTVTLRCDPISGHDNLYWYRRVMGKEIKFLLHFVKESKQDESGMPNNRFLAERTGGTYSTLKVQPAELEDSGVYFCASSQFISSYNEQFFGPGTRLTVL.

There are a few counts of this clonotype. The chain couples TRBV12-3 or TRBV12-4 to TRBJ2-3; D is undetermined. The CDR3 runs to 14 residues. Trimming stripped 3 bases from V and 3 bases from J, with 10 bases between. The DNA of the CDR3 is TGTGCCAGCAGTTTCTGGGCTATAACAGATACGCAGTATTTT. This sequence encodes CASSFWAITDTQYF.

This rearrangement joins TRBV20-1 to TRBJ2-1; the match to TRBD2 covers 9 bases. Germline V CDR1 and CDR2: DFQATT, SNEGSKA (reference sequence). This CDR3 is built from 15 residues. Trimming removed 4 bases from V and 3 bases from J; junction bases left unmatched: 7. CDR3 protein: CSAKLAGHIYNEQFF. In nucleotides, the CDR3 is TGCAGTGCTAAACTAGCGGGTCATATCTACAATGAGCAGTTCTTC.

The CDR3 DNA follows: TGTGCCAGCCCCTTGTTACAGAACTATGGCTACACCTTC. This translates into CASPLLQNYGYTF. The chain joins TRBV2 to TRBJ1-2, with unresolved D. The CDR3 covers 13 residues. The V end was cut by 8 bases, the J end by 2 bases, with 12 bases between. Germline lookup yields CDR1 SNHLY and CDR2 FYNNEI.

This clonotype was picked up many times. The chain has TRBV29-1 and TRBJ2-1; D remains unclear. Looked up from germline, CDR1 is SQVTM and CDR2 is ANQGSEA. The CDR3 is 12 residues long. Trimming cost V 5 bases and J 14 bases, with 19 bases left between them. CDR3 DNA: TGCAGCGTTCCTGACCGCTACGACGGTGAGTTCTTC. Amino acids: CSVPDRYDGEFF.

This clonotype was seen at least ten times. This chain joins TRBV29-1 and TRBJ2-1; 10 nucleotides agree with TRBD2. J was trimmed by 7 bases and V by 7 bases; bases with no gene match: 16. Germline CDR1 SQVTM, CDR2 ANQGSEA. CDR3 length: 16 amino acids. CDR3 in amino acids: CSDSGASGRSINEQFF. The CDR3 DNA sequence: TGCAGCGACTCTGGGGCTAGCGGGAGATCTATAAATGAGCAGTTCTTC.

The V and J genes are TRBV27 and TRBJ2-1; 9 nucleotides line up with TRBD1. V trimming: 3 bases; J trimming: 8 bases; junction bases outside the gene matches: 5. The germline V gene has CDR1 MNHEY and CDR2 SMNVEV (reference sequence). This CDR3 spans 14 amino acids. The CDR3 reads CASSFYRGLDEQFF. The CDR3 DNA reads TGTGCCAGCAGTTTTTACAGGGGGCTGGATGAGCAGTTCTTC.

This chain connects TRBV6-2 or TRBV6-3 to TRBJ2-7, with 9 nucleotides matching TRBD2. V lost 5 bases, J lost 2 bases, and 7 bases stayed unmatched. Germline assignment: CDR1 MNHEY and CDR2 SVGEGT. The CDR3 loop spans 15 amino acids. The CDR3 loop reads CASSNEEREAYEQYF. CDR3 coding DNA: TGTGCCAGCAGTAACGAGGAGCGGGAGGCCTACGAGCAGTACTTC.

This clonotype came up many times. CDR3 sequence reads: CATTSGASSYNEQFF. The CDR3 nucleotides read TGTGCCACCACCTCGGGGGCAAGCTCCTACAATGAGCAGTTCTTC. V usage is TRBV15 and J usage is TRBJ2-1, with D perhaps assigned TRBD1 or TRBD2 (6 bases each). Germline CDR1 is LNHNV and CDR2 is YYDKDF (reference sequence). V lost 7 bases to trimming and J lost 0 bases, with 13 bases between them. The CDR3 runs to 15 residues.

The table lists this clonotype with a few counts. The chain is built from TRBV7-8 and TRBJ2-2, with a possible D match to TRBD2 (7 bases). Germline CDR1 is SGHVS and CDR2 is FQNEAQ. This CDR3 has 14 residues. Trimming removed 5 bases from V and 7 bases from J, with 14 bases in between. This CDR3 is CASSPRGGVGELFF. In DNA, the CDR3 is TGTGCCAGCAGCCCTAGGGGGGGGGTCGGGGAGCTGTTTTTT.

This clonotype was seen many times. The chain combines TRBV5-1 with TRBJ2-1; no reliable D call. The CDR3 has 12 amino acids. From germline, CDR1 is SGHRS and CDR2 YFSETQ. V lost 0 bases, J lost 10 bases, and 8 bases lay in between. DNA of the CDR3: TGCGCCAGCAGCTTGGATTCGGCGGAGCAGTTCTTC. Translating it yields CASSLDSAEQFF.

This clonotype has more than one count but fewer than ten. This sequence joins TRBV28 and TRBJ2-7; D gene unclear. The CDR3 consists of 13 residues. V dropped 2 bases and J dropped 5 bases, with 10 bases sitting between them. Germline V gene data show CDR1 as MDHEN and CDR2 as SYDVKM. The CDR3 DNA reads TGTGCCAGCAGTTTACTTCTCGAGGACGAGCAGTACTTC. The encoded protein is CASSLLLEDEQYF.

This clonotype appeared a few times. J is TRBJ1-4 and V is TRBV12-3 or TRBV12-4, with D possibly being TRBD1 (5 bases). CDR3 length: 14 amino acids. V lost 6 bases and J lost 0, with 8 bases in between. For the CDR3, the DNA is TGTGCCAGCAGCCAGGGATCAACTAATGAAAAACTGTTTTTT. Residues: CASSQGSTNEKLFF.

The gene calls are TRBV15 and TRBJ2-1; D is ambiguous. V was cut by 0 bases and J by 6 bases, with 9 bases left in between. The germline V gene has CDR1 LNHNV and CDR2 YYDKDF (reference sequence). The CDR3 consists of 14 residues. The CDR3 coding sequence is TGTGCCACCAGCAGAGATCAAGGAGTCAATGAGCAGTTCTTC. It is translated as CATSRDQGVNEQFF.

This clonotype was detected a few times. At one of its ends the junction is not consistent with the germline gene, which may arise from a read error. The J gene is TRBJ2-3, the V gene TRBV7-7; the D is unclear. CDR1 and CDR2 (germline): SSHAT, FNYEAQ (reference sequence). The CDR3 has 15 residues. CDR3 sequence (DNA): TGTGCTAGCAGCTTTGGGCGGTCTAGCACAGATACGCAGTATTTT. Translated: CASSFGRSSTDTQYF.

This clonotype has a count of ten or more. The chain recombines TRBV9 with TRBJ2-2; the D gene is possibly TRBD2 (6 bases). The V gene's germline CDR1 is SGDLS and CDR2 YYNGEE. Trimming took 0 bases from V and 1 from J, leaving 7 bases between them. The CDR3 is made up of 15 amino acids. As DNA, the CDR3 is TGTGCCAGCAGCGTAGACGGGGGGAACACCGGGGAGCTGTTTTTT. Amino acids: CASSVDGGNTGELFF.

This clonotype turned up a few times. The V call is TRBV7-2, the J call TRBJ2-2, with 7 bases fitting TRBD2. The CDR3 length is 17 residues. V lost 4 bases to trimming and J lost 3 bases; unmatched junction nucleotides: 11. Germline CDR1 and CDR2: SGHTA and FQGNSA. The CDR3 sequence: CASSSWGSGAYTGELFF. The CDR3 DNA follows: TGTGCCAGCAGCTCCTGGGGCAGCGGGGCCTACACCGGGGAGCTGTTTTTT.

The sample holds many counts of this clonotype. The chain combines TRBV4-1 with TRBJ1-1; D not certain. V was pared by 5 bases and J by 1 base, with 11 bases between. Germline V gene lookup returns CDR1 MGHRA and CDR2 YSYEKL. CDR3 length: 14 residues. The CDR3 sequence is CASSGPAKNTEAFF. The CDR3 DNA follows: TGCGCCAGCAGCGGACCCGCGAAGAACACTGAAGCTTTCTTT.

The sample holds a few counts of this clonotype. V gene TRBV12-3 or TRBV12-4 combines with J gene TRBJ2-7, with 7 bases that match TRBD2. CDR3 size: 12 residues. Trimming took 6 bases from V and 5 from J; bases not matched to a gene: 4. CDR3 residues: CASRSLANEQYF. The CDR3 DNA reads TGTGCCAGCAGGTCACTAGCGAACGAGCAGTACTTC.

This chain connects TRBV21-1 to TRBJ2-1; TRBD2, the D gene given by the table, was not confirmed from the DNA. TRBV21-1 is shown as a pseudogene. The CDR3 runs to 17 residues. CDR3 DNA: TGTGCCAGCAGCGCAAGAGAAGAACGGGGGGGCATCAATGAGCAGTTCTTC. It translates to CASSAREERGGINEQFF.

This clonotype was counted at least ten times. The chain uses TRBV4-1 and TRBJ2-7, with TRBD1 as a possible D gene (5 bases). The CDR3 length is 15 residues. Germline CDR1 reads MGHRA; CDR2 reads YSYEKL. V was pared by 0 bases and J by 4 bases, with 13 bases between. CDR3 DNA sequence: TGCGCCAGCAGCCAAGATTCACAGGAATTGTACGAGCAGTACTTC. Translating gives CASSQDSQELYEQYF.